This TCR beta chain was captured by sequencing in a study of beta chain features in type 1 diabetes. Study-wide findings and caveats: All four CD4+ subsets from Type 1 diabetes patients carried moderately but significantly shorter TCRB CDR3s. Naive, central memory and regulatory TCRB repertoires appeared more similar among patients than healthy donors. Using cDNA template may skew counts toward highly expressing activated cells.

Sequenced material consisted of expressed TCRB transcripts (all of the isolated RNA was reverse transcribed). Around 970,000 reads per sample were averaged for stem cell-like memory samples. Sequencing was performed with immunoSEQ multiplex PCR; in TCRdb, only in-frame clones are kept and a portion is missing. The table shows about 53,000 clones, with about three fifths occurring only once. With respect to this clone: The antigen is undetermined.

V lost 4 bases to trimming and J lost 1 base, with 25 bases between them. In germline, CDR1 is SGHAT, CDR2 FQNNGV. This CDR3 region has 19 residues. Donors contributed one heparinised blood draw apiece, averaging about 116 mL. This chain uses TRBV11-2 with TRBJ1-1, with TRBD1 as a possible D gene (5 bases). The receptor was isolated from a woman in her twenties or thirties with type 1 diabetes. Material: stem cell memory CD4+ T cells from blood. CDR3 sequence: CASSWPSTRQNSRNTEAFF. CDR3 coding DNA: TGTGCCAGCAGCTGGCCGAGTACACGACAGAACTCACGGAACACTGAAGCTTTCTTT.